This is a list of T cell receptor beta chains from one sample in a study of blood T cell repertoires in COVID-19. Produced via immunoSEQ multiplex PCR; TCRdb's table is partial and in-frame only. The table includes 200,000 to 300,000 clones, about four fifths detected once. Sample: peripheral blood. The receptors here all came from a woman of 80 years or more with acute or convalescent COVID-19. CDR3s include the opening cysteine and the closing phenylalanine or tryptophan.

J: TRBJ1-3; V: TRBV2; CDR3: CASSEVRGNGNTIYF
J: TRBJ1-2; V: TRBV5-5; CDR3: CASSLDRGNYGYTF
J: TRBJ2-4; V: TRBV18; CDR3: CASSPPTVAKNIQYF
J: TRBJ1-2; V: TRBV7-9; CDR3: CASSLEEGASYTF
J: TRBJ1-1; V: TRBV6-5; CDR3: CASRPGQGQAFF
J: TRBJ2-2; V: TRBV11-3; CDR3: CASSSGYGELFF
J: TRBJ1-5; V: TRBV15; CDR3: CATSRDRAQPQHF
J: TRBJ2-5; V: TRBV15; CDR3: CATSRHLPDREKETQYF
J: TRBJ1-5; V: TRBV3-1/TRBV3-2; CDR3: CASSQRDSSNQPQHF
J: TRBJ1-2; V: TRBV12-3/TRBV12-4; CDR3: CASSRGHGYTF
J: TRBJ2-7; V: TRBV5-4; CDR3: CASSIDRGEYEQYF
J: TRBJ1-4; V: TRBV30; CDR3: CAWSNRGGNEKLFF
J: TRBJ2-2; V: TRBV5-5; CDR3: CASSSQGITGELFF
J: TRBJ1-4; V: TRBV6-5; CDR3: CASSSHYGEKLFF
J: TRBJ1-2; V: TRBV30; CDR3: CACQDIGYTF
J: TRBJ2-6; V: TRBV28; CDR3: CASSSQGAGANVLTF
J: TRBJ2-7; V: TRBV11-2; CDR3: CASSLRLGQGRHEQYF